This T cell receptor (beta chain) is from a study of shared clonotypes between healthy human individuals. Study in general: The study used three CD4 naive, three CD4 memory, two CD8 naive and one CD8 memory plate per donor. Study conclusions and caveats: Across subsets, estimated richness was generally greater for naive than for memory populations.

For this clone: The target antigen is unknown.

The CDR3 is made up of 14 amino acids. Germline V gene sequence: CDR1 LGHNA, CDR2 YSLEER. Deletions cut 4 bases from V and 4 bases from J, with 13 bases between. Data came from immunoSEQ multiplex PCR; TCRdb stores just in-frame clones and leaves some out. The table records roughly 2.1 million clones, roughly 91% of them present only once. Selected positively for CCR7 and CD45RO-negative, naive CD8 cells excluded terminally differentiated effector memory CD45RA+ cells. The clonotype originates from a man younger than 35 in good health. Some clones in this sample may be carry-over from other donors' samples. The chain employs TRBV4-3 and TRBJ2-5; TRBD2 is a possible D gene (6 bases). The sample taken for sequencing was naive CD8+ T cells from PBMCs. The CDR3 nucleotides are TGCGCCAGCAGCCCGGGGGTCAGGGTAGAGACCCAGTACTTC. The encoded protein is CASSPGVRVETQYF.